A single sample is the source of the 25 T cell receptor beta chains below, sequenced in a study of blood T cell repertoires in COVID-19 (dated by TCRdb to about 2020). Receptors were amplified or captured by the immunoSEQ multiplex PCR assay. Held by TCRdb, this immuneACCESS table contains in-frame sequences only and omits some clones. Under half of the omission traces to an unresolved V gene where checked; the cause of the rest is unknown. The sample data list more than 120,000 clones, and 80% to 90% of these were observed just once. Around 0.91% of the sample goes to the ten largest clones. Sequencing input: peripheral blood. These receptors were obtained from a woman aged 45-65 years with acute or convalescent COVID-19.

CDR3 nucleotide sequence: TGCGCCAGCAGCCCCGGGACAGGGCCCTACGAGCAGTACTTC. It specifies CASSPGTGPYEQYF. The genes are TRBV5-1 and TRBJ2-7; TRBD1 matches at 9 bases. Germline CDR1 reads SGHRS; CDR2 reads YFSETQ. V lost 4 bases to trimming and J lost 2 bases; unmatched junction nucleotides: 4. The CDR3 is 14 amino acids.

V gene TRBV15 combines with J gene TRBJ1-4, with no clear D. Germline V gives CDR1 LNHNV, CDR2 YYDKDF (reference sequence). Trimming shortened V by 2 bases and J by 4 bases, and 5 bases separated the two germline ends. The CDR3 consists of 13 residues. The CDR3 DNA reads as TGTGCCACCAGCAGACAACTTAATGAAAAACTGTTTTTT. It encodes CATSRQLNEKLFF.

The chain joins TRBV2 to TRBJ2-7; perhaps TRBD2 as D (5 bases). This CDR3 is 13 amino acids long. Germline V CDR1 and CDR2: SNHLY, FYNNEI. Trimming left V 4 bases short and J 5 bases short, with 12 bases between. The CDR3: CASSGPGTDEQYF. The CDR3 DNA is TGTGCCAGCAGTGGTCCGGGAACGGACGAGCAGTACTTC.

The chain links TRBV13 to TRBJ1-1; D unresolved. There are 11 residues in the CDR3. Germline CDR1 is PRHDT and CDR2 is FYEKMQ (reference sequence). Trimming pared 8 bases from V and 1 base from J, leaving 5 bases between. The CDR3 sequence: CASYRNTEAFF. The CDR3 coding sequence is TGTGCCAGCTATCGGAACACTGAAGCTTTCTTT.

V and J are TRBV9 and TRBJ1-1; tentatively, D is TRBD1 (5 bases). V was cut by 0 bases and J by 7 bases, with 16 bases left in between. The V gene's germline CDR1 is SGDLS and CDR2 YYNGEE. This CDR3 has 15 amino acids. The CDR3 spells CASSVVRGSGNEAFF. The CDR3 nucleotides read TGTGCCAGCAGCGTAGTTAGGGGAAGTGGGAATGAAGCTTTCTTT.

In DNA form, the CDR3 reads TGTGCCAGCAGGAGTGACAGGGGTGAAGCTTTCTTT. It yields the protein CASRSDRGEAFF. The gene calls are TRBV7-9 and TRBJ1-1; TRBD1 agrees at 8 bases. This CDR3 contains 12 residues. Germline V CDR1 and CDR2: SEHNR, FQNEAQ (reference sequence). V shed 6 bases and J 7 bases; nucleotides not matched to a gene: 4.

The chain's CDR3 is CASSDSPSPGNTIYF. For the CDR3, the DNA is TGTGCCAGCAGCGACAGCCCGTCCCCTGGAAACACCATATATTTT. The chain combines TRBV5-4 with TRBJ1-3, with D possibly TRBD1 on 5 matching bases. There are 15 residues in the CDR3. The germline V gene encodes CDR1 SGHNT and CDR2 YYREEE (reference sequence). V gave up 4 bases and J gave up 2 bases, with 13 bases separating them.

The chain employs TRBV19 and TRBJ1-5; a weak D match, TRBD1 (5 bases). In germline, CDR1 is LNHDA, CDR2 SQIVND (reference sequence). CDR3 length: 17 amino acids. V was pared by 0 bases and J by 3 bases, with 15 bases between. CDR3 protein: CASSIDGRLGPNQPQHF. The CDR3 region has the DNA TGTGCCAGTAGTATAGATGGCAGACTGGGGCCCAATCAGCCCCAGCATTTT.

The chain is built from TRBV10-3 and TRBJ2-3; the match to TRBD1 covers 10 bases. Germline lookup yields CDR1 ENHRY and CDR2 SYGVKD. Trimming took 0 bases from V and 4 from J; bases not matched to a gene: 7. The CDR3 has 17 residues. Here the CDR3 reads CAISESIGTGAPDTQYF. The DNA for the CDR3 is TGTGCCATCAGTGAGTCGATAGGGACAGGGGCGCCAGATACGCAGTATTTT.

This rearrangement joins TRBV2 to TRBJ2-7; D might be TRBD2 (5 bases). The CDR3 extends over 14 amino acids. Looked up from germline, CDR1 is SNHLY and CDR2 is FYNNEI. The CDR3 coding sequence is TGTGCTTCCGGAAGCGGAGAGGAGGTGGGTGAGCAGTACTTC. This gives the protein CASGSGEEVGEQYF. Full variable domain (rest looked up from reference TRBV2 and TRBJ2-7): EPEVTQTPSHQVTQMGQEVILRCVPISNHLYFYWYRQILGQKVEFLVSFYNNEISEKSEIFDDQFSVERPDGSNFTLKIRSTKLEDSAMYFCASGSGEEVGEQYFGPGTRLTVT.

This chain connects TRBV6-1 to TRBJ2-1; 7 positions match TRBD1. Germline V CDR1 and CDR2: MNHNS, SASEGT. Trimming at V came to 5 bases and at J to 7 bases, leaving 8 bases not matched to a gene. CDR3 length: 14 residues. The CDR3 region has the DNA TGTGCCAGCAGTCTCACAGGGGTCAAAAATGAGCAGTTCTTC. Protein: CASSLTGVKNEQFF.

This clone was recorded a few times. This sequence joins TRBV29-1 and TRBJ2-7; 8 nucleotides match TRBD2. V was pared by 8 bases and J by 2 bases, with 23 bases of the junction left unmatched. The germline V gene encodes CDR1 SQVTM and CDR2 ANQGSEA. The CDR3 sequence is 18 residues long. The CDR3 nucleotides are TGCAGCCTCGAGGCTTACGGGAGGGCTTCTAAATACGCCTACGAGCAGTACTTC. This sequence encodes CSLEAYGRASKYAYEQYF.

The chain is built from TRBV27 and TRBJ1-1, with D perhaps TRBD1 (5 bases). Germline V gives CDR1 MNHEY, CDR2 SMNVEV (reference sequence). The CDR3 has 14 residues. Trimming stripped 2 bases from V and 5 bases from J, with 12 bases between. In DNA, the CDR3 is TGTGCCAGCAGTTTAATAGCAGGGCGTACTGAAGCTTTCTTT. This codes for CASSLIAGRTEAFF.

This clone was seen once. The chain recombines TRBV4-1 with TRBJ2-3; TRBD2 matches 7 bases. After removal of 4 bases from V and 1 base from J, the junction contained 5 bases not matched to a gene. The CDR3 contains 15 residues. From germline, CDR1 is MGHRA and CDR2 YSYEKL. Written as DNA, the CDR3 is TGCGCCAGCAGCCCCCAGAGCGGGGGCACAGATACGCAGTATTTT. This codes for CASSPQSGGTDTQYF.

The V call is TRBV7-7, the J call TRBJ2-2; D gene ambiguous. V was clipped by 3 bases and J by 4 bases, with 6 bases between them. Germline V lookup: CDR1 SSHAT, CDR2 FNYEAQ (reference sequence). CDR3 size: 13 residues. DNA for the CDR3: TGTGCCAGCAGCTTTGGGCGCACCGGGGAGCTGTTTTTT. Its protein product is CASSFGRTGELFF.

The V gene is TRBV15, the J gene TRBJ1-1, with TRBD1 identical over 7 bases. V lost 4 bases to trimming and J lost 11 bases; unmatched junction nucleotides: 16. The length of the CDR3 is 15 residues. Germline V gene data show CDR1 as LNHNV and CDR2 as YYDKDF (reference sequence). CDR3: CATSTRQGGRQLAFF. The DNA of the CDR3 is TGTGCCACCAGCACCCGACAGGGAGGTCGTCAGCTGGCTTTCTTT.

This clone was picked up one time. The rearrangement joins TRBV28 to TRBJ1-4; TRBD1 aligns across 11 bases. Germline values: CDR1 MDHEN, CDR2 SYDVKM. V was clipped by 9 bases and J by 7 bases; unmatched bases: 4. The length of the CDR3 is 13 residues. CDR3: CASRTGGREKLFF. The CDR3 DNA sequence: TGTGCCAGTCGGACAGGGGGCCGTGAAAAACTGTTTTTT.

The chain is built from TRBV5-8 and TRBJ2-7; 7 bases are a match to TRBD2. V lost 4 bases, J lost 3 bases, and 10 bases stayed unmatched. CDR3 length equals 15 residues. The V gene's germline CDR1 is SGHTS and CDR2 YDEGEE. CDR3 coding DNA: TGTGCCAGCAGCGTCGAGTGGGGGACTAACTACGAGCAGTACTTC. Amino acid sequence: CASSVEWGTNYEQYF. Variable domain in full (rest from reference TRBV5-8 and TRBJ2-7): EAGVTQSPTHLIKTRGQQATLRCSPISGHTSVYWYQQALGLGLQFLLWYDEGEERNRGNFPPRFSGRQFPNYSSELNVNALELEDSALYLCASSVEWGTNYEQYFGPGTRLTVT.

The gene calls are TRBV9 and TRBJ2-1; 11 bases line up with TRBD2. The germline gives CDR1 SGDLS, CDR2 YYNGEE. Trimming removed 3 bases from V and 6 bases from J; junction bases left unmatched: 5. This CDR3 is 15 amino acids long. The CDR3 coding sequence is TGTGCCAGCAGCGCACGACTAGCGGGAAGCAATGAGCAGTTCTTC. The encoded protein is CASSARLAGSNEQFF.

The V and J genes are TRBV5-1 and TRBJ1-2; 10 nucleotides agree with TRBD1. There are 15 residues in the CDR3. With 2 bases clipped from V and 6 bases from J, the junction kept 7 bases outside the gene matches. CDR1 and CDR2 (germline): SGHRS, YFSETQ. CDR3 amino acids: CASSFRTGGKDGYTF. CDR3 sequence (DNA): TGCGCCAGCAGCTTCCGGACAGGGGGTAAAGATGGCTACACCTTC.

The chain has TRBV30 and TRBJ1-1; the match to TRBD1 covers 7 bases. V was pared by 3 bases and J by 3 bases, with 7 bases of the junction left unmatched. The CDR3 extends over 14 amino acids. Germline values: CDR1 GTSNPN, CDR2 SVGIG (reference sequence). The CDR3 loop is CAWRGGRIYTEAFF. Written as DNA, the CDR3 is TGTGCCTGGAGAGGGGGCAGGATCTACACTGAAGCTTTCTTT. Variable domain in full (rest from reference TRBV30 and TRBJ1-1): SQTIHQWPATLVQPVGSPLSLECTVEGTSNPNLYWYRQAAGRGLQLLFYSVGIGQISSEVPQNLSASRPQDRQFILSSKKLLLSDSGFYLCAWRGGRIYTEAFFGQGTRLTVV.

This clone was observed once. The chain is built from TRBV7-2 and TRBJ2-3, with 15 bases fitting TRBD2. The ends lost 4 bases at V and 5 bases at J; junction bases unmatched: 1. CDR1 and CDR2 from the germline V gene are SGHTA and FQGNSA. The CDR3 extends over 15 amino acids. CDR3 sequence: CASSSGLAGGDTQYF. The CDR3 DNA sequence: TGTGCCAGCAGCTCGGGACTAGCGGGGGGAGATACGCAGTATTTT.

V gene TRBV9 combines with J gene TRBJ2-3, with TRBD2 identical over 14 bases. Looked up from germline, CDR1 is SGDLS and CDR2 is YYNGEE. After removal of 5 bases from V and 4 bases from J, the junction contained 9 bases not matched to a gene. The CDR3 totals 17 residues. CDR3 amino acids: CASSETGLAGAPDTQYF. In nucleotides, the CDR3 is TGTGCCAGCAGTGAAACGGGACTAGCGGGGGCACCAGATACGCAGTATTTT.

V usage is TRBV7-3 and J usage is TRBJ2-1; weak D call: TRBD1 (5 bases). The germline V and J ends were trimmed by 2 bases and 7 bases, with 12 bases remaining between them. This CDR3 spans 14 amino acids. Germline lookup yields CDR1 SGHTA and CDR2 FQGTGA. This CDR3 is CASSLGQGLNEQFF. DNA for the CDR3: TGTGCCAGCAGCTTAGGCCAGGGCTTAAATGAGCAGTTCTTC. The full variable domain, rest sourced from reference TRBV7-3 and TRBJ2-1, is GAGVSQTPSNKVTEKGKYVELRCDPISGHTALYWYRQSLGQGPEFLIYFQGTGAADDSGLPNDRFFAVRPEGSVSTLKIQRTERGDSAVYLCASSLGQGLNEQFFGPGTRLTVL.

This clone was detected once. DNA for the CDR3: TGTGCCAGCAGTTACGAGGGATTAGGGTCACCCCTCCACTTT. This encodes CASSYEGLGSPLHF. The chain recombines TRBV6-5 with TRBJ1-6; D call uncertain. CDR1 is MNHEY, CDR2 SVGAGI, per germline. The ends were cut back, 2 bases at V and 10 bases at J, with 12 bases in the middle. The CDR3 runs to 14 residues.